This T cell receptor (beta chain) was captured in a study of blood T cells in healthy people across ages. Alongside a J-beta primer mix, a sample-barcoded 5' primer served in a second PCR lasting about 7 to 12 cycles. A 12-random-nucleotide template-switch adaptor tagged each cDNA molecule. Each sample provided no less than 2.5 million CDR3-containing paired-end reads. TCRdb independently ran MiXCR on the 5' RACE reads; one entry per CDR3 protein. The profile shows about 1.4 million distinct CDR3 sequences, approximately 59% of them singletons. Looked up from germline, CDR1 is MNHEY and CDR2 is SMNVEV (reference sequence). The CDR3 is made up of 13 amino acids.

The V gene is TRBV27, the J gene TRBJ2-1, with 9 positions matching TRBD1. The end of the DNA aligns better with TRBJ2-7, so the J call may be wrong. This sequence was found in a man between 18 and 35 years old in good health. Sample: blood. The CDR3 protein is CAVGQGYSYEQYF. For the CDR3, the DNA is TGTGCAGTCGGACAGGGGTATTCCTACGAGCAGTACTTC.